This T cell receptor beta chain originates from a study of shared clonotypes between healthy human individuals. For the study at large: Plates per donor: three CD4 naive, three CD4 memory, two CD8 naive, one CD8 memory.

Only in-frame clones appear in the TCRdb table, and some are missing; sequencing was by immunoSEQ multiplex PCR. Here the sample spans approximately 2,300,000 clones, less than 95% being singletons. The CDR3 totals 18 residues. Germline V lookup: CDR1 MNHEY, CDR2 SMNVEV (reference sequence). J gave up 6 bases and V 8 bases, and 20 bases lay outside the gene matches. V and J are TRBV27 and TRBJ2-1; 9 bases map to TRBD2. The sequencing sample was made of naive CD4+ T cells from PBMCs. Subset: CD45RA+ positively selected. This TCR came from a man between 18 and 35 years old in good health. Some clones in this sample may be carry-over from other donors' samples. CDR3 sequence: CASFWRLADPTRRNEQFF. The CDR3 DNA is TGTGCCAGCTTTTGGCGACTAGCGGACCCGACGAGACGCAATGAGCAGTTCTTC.